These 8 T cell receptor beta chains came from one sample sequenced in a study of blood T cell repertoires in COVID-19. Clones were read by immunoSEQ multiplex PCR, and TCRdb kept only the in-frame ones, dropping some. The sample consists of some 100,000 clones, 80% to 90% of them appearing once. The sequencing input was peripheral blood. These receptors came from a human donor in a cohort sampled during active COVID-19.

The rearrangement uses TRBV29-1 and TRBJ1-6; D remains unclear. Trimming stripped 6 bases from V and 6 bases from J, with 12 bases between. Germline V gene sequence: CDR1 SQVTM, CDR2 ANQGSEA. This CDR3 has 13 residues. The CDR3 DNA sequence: TGCAGCGTAGCGGTCGGGCCTAATTCACCCCTCCACTTT. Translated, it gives CSVAVGPNSPLHF.

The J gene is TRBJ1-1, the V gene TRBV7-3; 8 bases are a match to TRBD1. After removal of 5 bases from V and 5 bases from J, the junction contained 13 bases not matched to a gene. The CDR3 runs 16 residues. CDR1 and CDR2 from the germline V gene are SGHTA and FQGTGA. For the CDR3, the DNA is TGTGCCAGCAGCCCTACCGGGACAGGAGGGGGGACTGAAGCTTTCTTT. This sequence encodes CASSPTGTGGGTEAFF.

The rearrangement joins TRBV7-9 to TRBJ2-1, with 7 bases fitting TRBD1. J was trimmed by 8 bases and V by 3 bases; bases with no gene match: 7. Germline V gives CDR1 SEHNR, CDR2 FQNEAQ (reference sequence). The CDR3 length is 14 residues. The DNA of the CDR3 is TGTGCCAGCAGCTTGAAGGGGGCCGGGGATGAGCAGTTCTTC. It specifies CASSLKGAGDEQFF.

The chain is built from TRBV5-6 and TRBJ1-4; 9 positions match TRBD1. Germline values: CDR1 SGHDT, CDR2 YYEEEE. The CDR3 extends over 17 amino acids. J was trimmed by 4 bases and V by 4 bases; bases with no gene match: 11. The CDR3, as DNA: TGTGCCAGCAGCACATTCTACAGGGGGCGAAGTAATGAAAAACTGTTTTTT. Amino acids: CASSTFYRGRSNEKLFF.

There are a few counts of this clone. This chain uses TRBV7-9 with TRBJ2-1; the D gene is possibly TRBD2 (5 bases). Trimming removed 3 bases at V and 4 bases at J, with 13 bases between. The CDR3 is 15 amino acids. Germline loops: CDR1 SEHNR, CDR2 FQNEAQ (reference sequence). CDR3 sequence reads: CASSFPGVGYNEQFF. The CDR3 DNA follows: TGTGCCAGCAGCTTCCCCGGGGTCGGGTACAATGAGCAGTTCTTC. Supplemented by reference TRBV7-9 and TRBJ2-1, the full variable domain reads DTGVSQNPRHKITKRGQNVTFRCDPISEHNRLYWYRQTLGQGPEFLTYFQNEAQLEKSRLLSDRFSAERPKGSFSTLEIQRTEQGDSAMYLCASSFPGVGYNEQFFGPGTRLTVL.

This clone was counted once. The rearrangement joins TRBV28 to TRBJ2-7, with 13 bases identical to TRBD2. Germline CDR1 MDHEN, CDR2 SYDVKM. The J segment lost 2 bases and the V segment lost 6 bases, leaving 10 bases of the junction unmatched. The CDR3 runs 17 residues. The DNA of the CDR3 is TGTGCCAGCAGCCCTACTAGCGGGGGGGCCTGGACCTACGAGCAGTACTTC. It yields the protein CASSPTSGGAWTYEQYF.

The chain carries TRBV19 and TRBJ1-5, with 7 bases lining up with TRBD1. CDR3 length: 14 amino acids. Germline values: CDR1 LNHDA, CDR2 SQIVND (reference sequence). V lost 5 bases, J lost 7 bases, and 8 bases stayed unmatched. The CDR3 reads CASSFGGGGQPQHF. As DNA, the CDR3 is TGTGCCAGTAGTTTCGGAGGGGGCGGGCAGCCCCAGCATTTT.

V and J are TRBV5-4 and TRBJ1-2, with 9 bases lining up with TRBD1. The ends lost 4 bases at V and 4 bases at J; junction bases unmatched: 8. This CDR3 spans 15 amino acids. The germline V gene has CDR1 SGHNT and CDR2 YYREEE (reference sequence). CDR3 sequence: CASSQEGQGSYGYTF. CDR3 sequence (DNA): TGTGCCAGCAGCCAGGAGGGACAGGGAAGCTATGGCTACACCTTC.